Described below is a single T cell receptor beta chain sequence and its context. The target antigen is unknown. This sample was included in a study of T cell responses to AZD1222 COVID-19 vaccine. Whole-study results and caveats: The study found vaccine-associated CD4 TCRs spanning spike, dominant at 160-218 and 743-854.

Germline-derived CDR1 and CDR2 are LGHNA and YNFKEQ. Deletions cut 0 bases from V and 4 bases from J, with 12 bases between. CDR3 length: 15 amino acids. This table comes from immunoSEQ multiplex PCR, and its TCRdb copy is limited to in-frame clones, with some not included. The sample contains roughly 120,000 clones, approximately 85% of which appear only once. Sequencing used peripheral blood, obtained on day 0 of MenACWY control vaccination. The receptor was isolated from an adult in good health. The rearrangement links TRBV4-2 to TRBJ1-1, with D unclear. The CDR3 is CASSQDQTFPTEAFF. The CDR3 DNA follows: TGTGCCAGCAGCCAAGATCAAACGTTCCCCACTGAAGCTTTCTTT.